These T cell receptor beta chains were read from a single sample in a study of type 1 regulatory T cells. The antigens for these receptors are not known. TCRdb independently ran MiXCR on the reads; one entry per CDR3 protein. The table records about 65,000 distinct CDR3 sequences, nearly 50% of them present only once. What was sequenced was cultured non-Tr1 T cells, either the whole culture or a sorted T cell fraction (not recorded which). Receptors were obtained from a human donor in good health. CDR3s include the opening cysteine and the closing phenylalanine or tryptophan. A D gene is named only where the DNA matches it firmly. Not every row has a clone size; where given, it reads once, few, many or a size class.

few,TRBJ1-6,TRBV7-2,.,TGTGCCAGCAGCTCCAATTCACCCCTCCACTTT,CASSSNSPLHF
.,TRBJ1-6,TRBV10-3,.,TGTGCCATCAGCACCGACCTGGGTTCACCCCTCCACTTT,CAISTDLGSPLHF
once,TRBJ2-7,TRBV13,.,TGTGCCAGCAGCACGATGGCCCTCGTAAGCGGGCTGCACTACGAGCAGTACTTC,CASSTMALVSGLHYEQYF
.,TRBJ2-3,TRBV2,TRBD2,TGTGCCAGCAGTGAACCGCCACGACATGGACTAGCGGGGGGACACCGCACAGATACGCAGTATTTT,CASSEPPRHGLAGGHRTDTQYF
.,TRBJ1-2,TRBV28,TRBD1,TGTGCCAGCAGTTATAGTCAGGGGGCTTTTGGCTACACCTTC,CASSYSQGAFGYTF
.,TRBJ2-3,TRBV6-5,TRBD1,TGTGCCAGCAGCCTGACAGGGGGCGCGGATACGCAGTATTTT,CASSLTGGADTQYF
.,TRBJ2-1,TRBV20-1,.,TGCAGTGTTAAGGACATCTCCTACAATGAGCAGTTCTTC,CSVKDISYNEQFF
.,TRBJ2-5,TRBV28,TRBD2,TGTGCCAGCAGTTTAGCGGCGGGGGGAGAGACCCAGTACTTC,CASSLAAGGETQYF
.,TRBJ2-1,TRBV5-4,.,TGTGCCAGCAGCCCGGCCAACAGCGCCACTACCAATGAGCAGTTCTTC,CASSPANSATTNEQFF
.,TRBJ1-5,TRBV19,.,TGTTCCAGTAAGCTGCAGCCCTATAGCAATCAGCCCCAGCATTTT,CSSKLQPYSNQPQHF
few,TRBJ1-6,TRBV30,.,TGTGCCTGGAGGGCCTTCGAGGGCTCACCCCTCCACTTT,CAWRAFEGSPLHF
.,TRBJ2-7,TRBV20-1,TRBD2,TGCAGTGCCGGCGGGACTAGCGGGGGAGGGTACGAGCAGTACTTC,CSAGGTSGGGYEQYF
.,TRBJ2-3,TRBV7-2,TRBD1,TGTGCCAGCAGCCCCCGACAGGGGAAATCAGATACGCAGTATTTT,CASSPRQGKSDTQYF
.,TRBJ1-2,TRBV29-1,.,TGCAGCGTTGAAGTTAGCGTGGTGGGCTACACCTTC,CSVEVSVVGYTF
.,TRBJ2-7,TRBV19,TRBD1,TGTGCCACCGAGGACAGGGGCCACGAGCAGTACTTC,CATEDRGHEQYF
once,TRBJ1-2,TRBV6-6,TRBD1,TGTGCCAGCAGCCCCGGGACAGGAACCTATGGCTACACCTTC,CASSPGTGTYGYTF
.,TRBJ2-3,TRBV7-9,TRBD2,TGTGCCAGCAGCCCTGGACTAGCGGGGGGCTCAGATACGCAGTATTTT,CASSPGLAGGSDTQYF
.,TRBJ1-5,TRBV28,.,TGTGCCAGCAGTAAGCCCGAATCGGTTTATAGCAATCAGCCCCAGCATTTT,CASSKPESVYSNQPQHF
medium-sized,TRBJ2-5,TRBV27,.,TGTGCCAGCAGTTTCAGGGGATTTCAAGAGACCCAGTACTTC,CASSFRGFQETQYF
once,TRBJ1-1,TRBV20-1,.,TGCAGTGCTAGTCAGGGACTAGGGGCTTTCTTT,CSASQGLGAFF
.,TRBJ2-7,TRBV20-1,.,TGCAGTGCTAATTGGAACTACCAGCCCTACGAGCAGTACTTC,CSANWNYQPYEQYF
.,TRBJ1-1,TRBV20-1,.,TGCAGTGCTGTAGGAAGTGGGAGTTTTTGGAACACTGAAGCTTTCTTT,CSAVGSGSFWNTEAFF
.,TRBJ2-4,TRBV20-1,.,TGCAGTGCTACGAAGGGACTAGCCAAAAACATTCAGTACTTC,CSATKGLAKNIQYF
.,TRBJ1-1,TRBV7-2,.,TGTGCCAGCAGCTTGGGGGGCTCTGAAGCTTTCTTT,CASSLGGSEAFF
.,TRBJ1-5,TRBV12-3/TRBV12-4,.,TGTGCCAGCAGTTTAGACAGGGACGCGCCCCAGCATTTT,CASSLDRDAPQHF
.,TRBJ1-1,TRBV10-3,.,TGTGCCATCAGTGACGGACGCACTGAAGCTTTCTTT,CAISDGRTEAFF
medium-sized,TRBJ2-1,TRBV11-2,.,TGTGCCAGCAGCTTATTGGGGCAAAACAATGAGCAGTTCTTC,CASSLLGQNNEQFF
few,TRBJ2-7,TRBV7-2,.,TGTGCCAGCAGTCGTAATTACGAGCAGTACTTC,CASSRNYEQYF
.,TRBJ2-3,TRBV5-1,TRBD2,TGCGCCAGCAGCTTGTTCCTAGCGGGGGGGATGGCAGATACGCAGTATTTT,CASSLFLAGGMADTQYF
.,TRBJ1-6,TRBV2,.,TGTGCCAGCAACTCCTGGGGTGGTAATTCACCCCTCCACTTT,CASNSWGGNSPLHF
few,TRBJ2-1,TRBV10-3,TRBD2,TGTGCCGCCTCCGGGACTAGCGGGGCCCGAGAGCAGTTCTTC,CAASGTSGAREQFF
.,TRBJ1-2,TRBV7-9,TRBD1,TGTGCCAGCAGCCTAGACAGGGTGGTCTATGGCTACACCTTC,CASSLDRVVYGYTF
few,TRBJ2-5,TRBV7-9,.,TGTGCCAGCAACCCCACCAGGGGAGAGACCCAGTACTTC,CASNPTRGETQYF
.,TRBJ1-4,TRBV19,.,TGTGCCAGTAGTGACCATTCCCAGGGCGGGGAAAAACTGTTTTTT,CASSDHSQGGEKLFF
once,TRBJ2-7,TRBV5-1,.,TGCGCCAGCAGCTTTACAGGGTCGGACGAGCAGTACTTC,CASSFTGSDEQYF
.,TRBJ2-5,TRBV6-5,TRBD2,TGTGCCAGCAGCACAGGACTAGGCCGTGGACAGACCCAGTACTTC,CASSTGLGRGQTQYF